Only a few counts were recorded for the clone carrying this T cell receptor beta chain. The data are from a study of blood T cell repertoires in COVID-19. The assay was immunoSEQ multiplex PCR, and TCRdb's table has in-frame clones only and misses some. The sample lists 120,000 or so clones; around four fifths were seen once. This CDR3 spans 12 amino acids. Between the trimmed V and J ends, which lost 5 bases and 4 bases, there was a span of 9 bases. The germline CDR1 and CDR2 sequences are SGHRS and YFSETQ. The V call is TRBV5-1, the J call TRBJ1-1, with D maybe TRBD1 (5 bases). The receptor was derived from a human donor in a cohort sampled during active COVID-19. The sequenced material came from peripheral blood. CDR3 nucleotide sequence: TGCGCCAGCAGTTGGAGGGGCACTGAAGCTTTCTTT. Translating gives CASSWRGTEAFF.